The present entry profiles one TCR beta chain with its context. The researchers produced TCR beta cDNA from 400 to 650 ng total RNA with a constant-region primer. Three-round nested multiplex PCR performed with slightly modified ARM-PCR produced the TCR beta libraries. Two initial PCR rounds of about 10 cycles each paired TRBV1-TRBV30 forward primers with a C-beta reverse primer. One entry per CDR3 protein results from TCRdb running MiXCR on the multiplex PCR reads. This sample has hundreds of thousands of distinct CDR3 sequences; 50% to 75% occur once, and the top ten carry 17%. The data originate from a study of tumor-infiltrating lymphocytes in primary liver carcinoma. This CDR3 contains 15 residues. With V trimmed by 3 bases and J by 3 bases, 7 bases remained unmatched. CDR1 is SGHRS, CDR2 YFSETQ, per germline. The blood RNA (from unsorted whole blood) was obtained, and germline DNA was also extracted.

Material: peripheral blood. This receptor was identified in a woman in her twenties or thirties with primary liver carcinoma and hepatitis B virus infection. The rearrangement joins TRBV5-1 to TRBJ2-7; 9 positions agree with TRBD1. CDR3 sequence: CASSSETGGGYEQYF. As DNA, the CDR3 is TGCGCCAGCAGCTCCGAGACAGGGGGAGGCTACGAGCAGTACTTC.